The text below deals with one T cell receptor beta chain. Profiling relied on immunoSEQ multiplex PCR, and the TCRdb table lists in-frame clones only, not all of them. Found here are 20,000 to 25,000 clones, about 48% of them singletons; the top ten hold roughly 1.4%. The data derive from a study of graft-versus-host responses after intestinal transplantation. CFSE-labeled responder cells (200,000) were plated with 200,000 irradiated, violet-dye-labeled stimulator cells. Germline assignment: CDR1 LGHNA and CDR2 YSLEER. The V end was cut by 6 bases, the J end by 1 base, with 9 bases between. The CDR3 has 13 amino acids. The study, taken as a whole, reports: Allografts from individuals with graft-donor T cell macrochimerism displayed high graft-versus-host to host-versus-graft clonal ratios.

This chain uses TRBV4-3 with TRBJ1-1; D is undetermined. The sequence was obtained from a human patient who was an organ donor for intestinal transplantation. The specimen comprised alloreactive CD8+ T cells from a mixed lymphocyte reaction culture, sampled before transplantation. Subset noted: CFSE-low proliferating T cells sorted from roughly 6-day pre-transplant mixed lymphocyte reaction (GvH or HvG direction). CDR3: CASRVTGNTEAFF. The DNA of the CDR3 is TGCGCCAGCAGGGTTACCGGGAACACTGAAGCTTTCTTT.